This entry describes one TCR beta chain. Each CDR3 protein is one row after TCRdb ran MiXCR on the RT-PCR reads. Among hundreds of thousands of distinct CDR3 sequences listed, more than 13% were seen once. This CDR3 has 17 residues. CDR1 and CDR2 from the germline V gene are SGHTA and FQGNSA. V was clipped by 0 bases and J by 9 bases; unmatched bases: 13. The TCR sequence derives from a female donor in good health, serving as a healthy control. The chain employs TRBV7-2 and TRBJ2-5, with 10 bases that match TRBD2. The source material was memory CD4+ T cells from blood. CDR3 residues: CASSLATLAGAGRSQYF. CDR3 nucleotides: TGTGCCAGCAGCTTAGCTACGCTAGCGGGGGCCGGCAGATCCCAGTACTTC.